This T cell receptor (beta chain) emerged from a study of cytomegalovirus exposure and HLA in healthy donors. Germline V gene lookup returns CDR1 SGHAT and CDR2 FQNNGV. This CDR3 has 15 amino acids. Trimming removed 5 bases from V and 7 bases from J; junction bases left unmatched: 6. Both 60 Vbeta primers and 13 Jbeta primers went into the PCR. The data were produced by immunoSEQ multiplex PCR, yet TCRdb's version contains in-frame clones alone and is incomplete. Among some 130,000 clones listed, around nine tenths were seen once. The origin of this receptor is a woman aged 30 to 39 in good health and CMV-seronegative. Sample: PBMCs. This chain uses TRBV11-2 with TRBJ1-6; TRBD1 matches 9 bases. CDR3 sequence (DNA): TGTGCCAGCAGCCTGGGGACAGGGCGGAATTCACCCCTCCACTTT. Translation gives CASSLGTGRNSPLHF.